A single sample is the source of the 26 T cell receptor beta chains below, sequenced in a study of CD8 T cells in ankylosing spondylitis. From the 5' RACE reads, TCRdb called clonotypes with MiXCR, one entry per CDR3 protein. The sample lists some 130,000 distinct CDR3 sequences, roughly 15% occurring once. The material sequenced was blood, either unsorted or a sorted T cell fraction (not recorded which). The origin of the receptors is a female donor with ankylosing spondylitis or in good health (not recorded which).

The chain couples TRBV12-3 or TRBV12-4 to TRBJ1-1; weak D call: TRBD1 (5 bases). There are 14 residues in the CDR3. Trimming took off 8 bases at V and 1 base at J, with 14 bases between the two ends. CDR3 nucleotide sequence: TGTGCCAGCCACGGACAAATACGGAACACTGAAGCTTTCTTT. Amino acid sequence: CASHGQIRNTEAFF.

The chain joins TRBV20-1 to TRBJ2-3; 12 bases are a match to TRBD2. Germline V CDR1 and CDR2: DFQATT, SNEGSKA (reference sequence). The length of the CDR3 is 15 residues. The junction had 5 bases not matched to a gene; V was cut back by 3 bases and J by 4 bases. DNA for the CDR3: TGCAGTGCTAGGAACCTAGCGGGAGGGTCAGATACGCAGTATTTT. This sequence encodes CSARNLAGGSDTQYF.

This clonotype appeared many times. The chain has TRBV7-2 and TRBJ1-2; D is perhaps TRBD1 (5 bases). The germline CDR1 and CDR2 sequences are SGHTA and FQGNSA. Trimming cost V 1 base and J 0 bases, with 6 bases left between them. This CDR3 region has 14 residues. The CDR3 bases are TGTGCCAGCAGCTTAGGAGGGGCTAACTATGGCTACACCTTC. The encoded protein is CASSLGGANYGYTF.

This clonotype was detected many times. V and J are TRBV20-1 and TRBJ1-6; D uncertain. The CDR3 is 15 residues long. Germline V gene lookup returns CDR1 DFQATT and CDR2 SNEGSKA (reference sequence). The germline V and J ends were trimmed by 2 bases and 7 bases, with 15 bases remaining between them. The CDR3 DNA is TGCAGTGCTAGAACCGCCGGGTCTGAAAATTCACCCCTCCACTTT. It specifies CSARTAGSENSPLHF.

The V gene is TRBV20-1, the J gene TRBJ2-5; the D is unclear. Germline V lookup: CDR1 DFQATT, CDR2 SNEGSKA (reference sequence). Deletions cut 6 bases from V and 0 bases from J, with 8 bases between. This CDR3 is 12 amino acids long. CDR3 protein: CSALPNQETQYF. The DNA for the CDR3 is TGCAGTGCCCTCCCCAACCAAGAGACCCAGTACTTC.

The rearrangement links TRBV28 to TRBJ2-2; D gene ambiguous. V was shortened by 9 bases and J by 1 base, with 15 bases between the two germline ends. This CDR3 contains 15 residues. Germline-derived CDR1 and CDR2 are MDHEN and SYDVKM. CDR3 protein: CARGSPHGNTGELFF. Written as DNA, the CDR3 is TGTGCCAGGGGGTCCCCGCACGGGAACACCGGGGAGCTGTTTTTT.

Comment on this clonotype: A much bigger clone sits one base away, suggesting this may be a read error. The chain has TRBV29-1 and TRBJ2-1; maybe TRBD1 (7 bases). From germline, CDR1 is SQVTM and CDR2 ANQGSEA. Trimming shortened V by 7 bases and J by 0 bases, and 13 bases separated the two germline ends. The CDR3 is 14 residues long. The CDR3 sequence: CSGHQGGSYNEQFF. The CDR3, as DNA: TGCAGCGGTCATCAGGGGGGCTCCTACAATGAGCAGTTCTTC.

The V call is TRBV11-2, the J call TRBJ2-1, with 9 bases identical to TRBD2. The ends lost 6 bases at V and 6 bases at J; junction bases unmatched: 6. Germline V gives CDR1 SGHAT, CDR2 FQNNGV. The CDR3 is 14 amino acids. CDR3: CASRGLASPNEQFF. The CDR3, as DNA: TGTGCCAGCAGAGGACTAGCGTCCCCCAATGAGCAGTTCTTC.

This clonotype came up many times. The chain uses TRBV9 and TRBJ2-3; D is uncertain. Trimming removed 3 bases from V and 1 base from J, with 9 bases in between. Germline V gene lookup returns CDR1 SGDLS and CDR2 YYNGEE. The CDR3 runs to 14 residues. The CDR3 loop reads CASSGTAGTDTQYF. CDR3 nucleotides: TGTGCCAGCAGCGGGACGGCAGGCACAGATACGCAGTATTTT.

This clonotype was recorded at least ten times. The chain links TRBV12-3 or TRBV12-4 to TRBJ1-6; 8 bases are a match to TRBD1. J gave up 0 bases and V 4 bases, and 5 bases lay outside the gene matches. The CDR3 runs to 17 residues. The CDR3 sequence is CASSSRDRSSYNSPLHF. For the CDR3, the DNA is TGTGCCAGCAGTTCGAGGGACAGGAGCTCCTATAATTCACCCCTCCACTTT.

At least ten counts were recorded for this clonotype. CDR3: CSVAGTGGLWSNQPQHF. As DNA, the CDR3 is TGCAGCGTGGCCGGGACAGGGGGCCTTTGGAGCAATCAGCCCCAGCATTTT. The chain couples TRBV29-1 to TRBJ1-5, with 12 bases lining up with TRBD1. In germline, CDR1 is SQVTM, CDR2 ANQGSEA. J gave up 1 base and V 6 bases, and 10 bases lay outside the gene matches. This CDR3 is built from 17 residues.

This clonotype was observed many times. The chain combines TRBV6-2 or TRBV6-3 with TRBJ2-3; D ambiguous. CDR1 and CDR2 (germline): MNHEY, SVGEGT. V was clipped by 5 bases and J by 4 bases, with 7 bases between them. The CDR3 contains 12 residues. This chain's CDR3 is CASSRVPDTQYF. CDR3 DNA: TGTGCCAGCAGTCGGGTCCCAGATACGCAGTATTTT.

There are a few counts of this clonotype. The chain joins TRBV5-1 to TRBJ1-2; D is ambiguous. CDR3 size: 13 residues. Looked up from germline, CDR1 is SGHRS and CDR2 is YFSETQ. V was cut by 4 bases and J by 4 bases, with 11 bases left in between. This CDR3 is CASSDDNLYGYTF. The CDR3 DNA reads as TGCGCCAGCAGCGACGACAACCTCTATGGCTACACCTTC.

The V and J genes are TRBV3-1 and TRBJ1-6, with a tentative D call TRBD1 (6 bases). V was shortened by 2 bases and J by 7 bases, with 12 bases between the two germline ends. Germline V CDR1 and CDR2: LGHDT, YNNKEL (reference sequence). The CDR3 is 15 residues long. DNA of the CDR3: TGTGCCAGCAGCCAAAGCCGGAGGGGGAATTCACCCCTCCACTTT. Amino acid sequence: CASSQSRRGNSPLHF.

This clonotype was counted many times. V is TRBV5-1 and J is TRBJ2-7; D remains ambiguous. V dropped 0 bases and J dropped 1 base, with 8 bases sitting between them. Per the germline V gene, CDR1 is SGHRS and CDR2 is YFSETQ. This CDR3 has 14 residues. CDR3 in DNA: TGCGCCAGCAGCTTGGCGATGGGGTCCTACGAGCAGTACTTC. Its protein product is CASSLAMGSYEQYF.

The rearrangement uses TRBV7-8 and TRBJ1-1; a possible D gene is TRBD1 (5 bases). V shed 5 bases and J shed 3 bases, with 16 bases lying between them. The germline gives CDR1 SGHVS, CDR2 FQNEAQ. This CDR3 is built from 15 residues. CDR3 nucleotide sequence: TGTGCCAGCAGCCCGAACCGGGGGAAGGACACTGAAGCTTTCTTT. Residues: CASSPNRGKDTEAFF. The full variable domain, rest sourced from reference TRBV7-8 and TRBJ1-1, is GAGVSQSPRYKVAKRGQDVALRCDPISGHVSLFWYQQALGQGPEFLTYFQNEAQLDKSGLPSDRFFAERPEGSVSTLKIQRTQQEDSAVYLCASSPNRGKDTEAFFGQGTRLTVV.

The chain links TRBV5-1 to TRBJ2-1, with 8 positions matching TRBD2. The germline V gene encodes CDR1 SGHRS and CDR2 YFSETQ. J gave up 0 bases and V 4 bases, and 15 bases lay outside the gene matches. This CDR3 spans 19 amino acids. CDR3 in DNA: TGCGCCAGCAGCGGATCCGGGACTAGGGGCCCTAGCTCCTACAATGAGCAGTTCTTC. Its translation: CASSGSGTRGPSSYNEQFF. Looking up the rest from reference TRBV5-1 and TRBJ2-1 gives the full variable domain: KAGVTQTPRYLIKTRGQQVTLSCSPISGHRSVSWYQQTPGQGLQFLFEYFSETQRNKGNFPGRFSGRQFSNSRSEMNVSTLELGDSALYLCASSGSGTRGPSSYNEQFFGPGTRLTVL.

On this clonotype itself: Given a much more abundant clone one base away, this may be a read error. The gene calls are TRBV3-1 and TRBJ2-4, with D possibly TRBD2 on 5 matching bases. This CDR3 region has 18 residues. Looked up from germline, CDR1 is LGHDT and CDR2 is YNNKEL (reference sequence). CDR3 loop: CASSQDTAHEGSKNSQYF. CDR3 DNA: TGTGCCAGCAGCCAAGATACGGCCCACGAGGGATCCAAAAACAGTCAGTACTTC.

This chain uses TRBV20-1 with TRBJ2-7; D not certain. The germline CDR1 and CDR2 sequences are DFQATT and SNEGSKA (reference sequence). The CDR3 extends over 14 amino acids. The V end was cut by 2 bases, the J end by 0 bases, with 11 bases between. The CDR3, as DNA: TGCAGTGCTAGATTCCCGGACGCCTCCTACGAGCAGTACTTC. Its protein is CSARFPDASYEQYF.

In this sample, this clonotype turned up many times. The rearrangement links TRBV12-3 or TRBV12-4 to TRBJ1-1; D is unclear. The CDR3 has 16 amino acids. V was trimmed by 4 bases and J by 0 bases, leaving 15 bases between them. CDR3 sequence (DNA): TGTGCCAGCAGTTATGGTACGGGTGCTATGAACACTGAAGCTTTCTTT. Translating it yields CASSYGTGAMNTEAFF.

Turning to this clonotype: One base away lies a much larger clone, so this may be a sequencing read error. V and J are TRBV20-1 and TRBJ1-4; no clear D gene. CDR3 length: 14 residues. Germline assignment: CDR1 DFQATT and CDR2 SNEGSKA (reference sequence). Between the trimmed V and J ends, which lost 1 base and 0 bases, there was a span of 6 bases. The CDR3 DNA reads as TGCAGTGCTAGAGGGGGTACAACTAATGAAAAACTGTTTTTT. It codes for CSARGGTTNEKLFF.

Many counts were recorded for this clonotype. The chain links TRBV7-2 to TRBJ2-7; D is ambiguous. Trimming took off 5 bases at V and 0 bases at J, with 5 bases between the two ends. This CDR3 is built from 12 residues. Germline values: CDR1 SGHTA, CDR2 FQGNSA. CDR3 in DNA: TGTGCCAGCAGCGTTACCTCCTACGAGCAGTACTTC. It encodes CASSVTSYEQYF.

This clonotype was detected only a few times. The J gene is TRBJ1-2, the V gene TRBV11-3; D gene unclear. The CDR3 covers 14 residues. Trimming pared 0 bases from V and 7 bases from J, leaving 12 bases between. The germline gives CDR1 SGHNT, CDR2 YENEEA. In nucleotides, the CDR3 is TGTGCCAGCAGCTTAGACGAGACCGTTGGTGGCTACACCTTC. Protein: CASSLDETVGGYTF.

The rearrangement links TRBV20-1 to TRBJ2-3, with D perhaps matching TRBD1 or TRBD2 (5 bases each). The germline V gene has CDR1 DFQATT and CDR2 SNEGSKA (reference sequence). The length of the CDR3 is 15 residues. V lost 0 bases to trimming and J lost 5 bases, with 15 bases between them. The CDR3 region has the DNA TGCAGTGCTAGAGATCCACGGGGCCCGGGAGATACGCAGTATTTT. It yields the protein CSARDPRGPGDTQYF.

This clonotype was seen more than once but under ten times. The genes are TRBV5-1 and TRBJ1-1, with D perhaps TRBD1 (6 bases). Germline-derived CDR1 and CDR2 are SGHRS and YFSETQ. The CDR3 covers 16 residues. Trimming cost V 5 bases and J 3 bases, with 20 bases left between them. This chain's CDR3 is CASRVGGGKRDTEAFF. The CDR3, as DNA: TGCGCCAGCAGAGTAGGGGGGGGTAAACGCGACACTGAAGCTTTCTTT.

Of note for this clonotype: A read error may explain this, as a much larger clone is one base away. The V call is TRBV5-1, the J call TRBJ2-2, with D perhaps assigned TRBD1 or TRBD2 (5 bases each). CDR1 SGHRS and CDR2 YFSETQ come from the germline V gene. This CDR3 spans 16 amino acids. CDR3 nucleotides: TGCGCCAGCAGCTTGGGTACCAGGGCAAACACCGGGGCGCTGTTTTTT. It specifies CASSLGTRANTGALFF.